This paragraph reports one TCR beta chain. The CDR3 spans 15 residues. Losses at the gene ends were 5 bases for V and 5 bases for J; bases not matched to a gene: 8. Germline CDR1 reads SEHNR; CDR2 reads FQNEAQ (reference sequence). This record belongs to a study of control samples from healthy donors and cancer patients. The protocol was immunoSEQ multiplex PCR, while the TCRdb copy is restricted to in-frame clones and leaves out a portion. This table has tens of thousands of clones, approximately 94% appearing once. This receptor was obtained from a man aged 25 to 40 with colorectal cancer. The rearrangement joins TRBV7-9 to TRBJ1-1, with 10 bases aligning to TRBD1. Sample: PBMCs. Here the CDR3 DNA reads TGTGCCAGCAGCCCTCTCGGGACAGGGGAGACTGAAGCTTTCTTT. Protein sequence: CASSPLGTGETEAFF. The full variable domain, in which reference TRBV7-9 and TRBJ1-1 provide the parts outside the CDR3, is DTGVSQNPRHKITKRGQNVTFRCDPISEHNRLYWYRQTLGQGPEFLTYFQNEAQLEKSRLLSDRFSAERPKGSFSTLEIQRTEQGDSAMYLCASSPLGTGETEAFFGQGTRLTVV.